A selection of T cell receptor beta chains follows, all from one sample in a study of T cell repertoires in cytomegalovirus infection. TCRdb reanalysed the reads using MiXCR and keeps one entry per CDR3 protein. Here the sample spans 650,000 to 900,000 distinct CDR3 sequences, less than 35% being singletons. No antigens are known for them. The sample consisted of cultured CD8+ T cells from PBMCs, taken from culture after CMV antigen stimulation. These receptors originate from a human donor in good health (CMV status not recorded). Some clones in this sample may be carry-over from other donors' samples. The CDR3 runs from the conserved cysteine through the conserved F or W. The order of the fields is CDR3 length, J gene, D gene, clone size, V gene, CDR3 protein, CDR3 DNA. D genes are given only for firm matches. Size values are once, few and many counts, or a class for expanded clones, and some rows have none.

>13|TRBJ2-7|TRBD1|few|TRBV29-1
CSVAGTGSYEQYF
TGCAGCGTTGCCGGGACAGGGTCCTACGAGCAGTACTTC
>14|TRBJ1-1|NA|NA|TRBV5-5
CASSFGERGTEAFF
TGTGCCAGCAGCTTTGGGGAACGGGGCACTGAAGCTTTCTTT
>15|TRBJ1-4|NA|NA|TRBV6-5
CASSYLGRAGEKLFF
TGTGCCAGCAGTTATCTCGGGAGAGCAGGAGAAAAACTGTTTTTT
>19|TRBJ2-6|TRBD1|few|TRBV7-9
CASSLTWTGAGTGANVLTF
TGTGCCAGCAGCTTAACCTGGACAGGGGCAGGGACTGGGGCCAACGTCCTGACTTTC
>14|TRBJ1-1|NA|NA|TRBV19
CASSIDPKGTEAFF
TGTGCCAGTAGTATCGATCCGAAGGGCACTGAAGCTTTCTTT
>16|TRBJ2-7|NA|NA|TRBV4-1
CASSQEGNPAAYEQYF
TGCGCCAGCAGCCAAGAAGGGAACCCCGCGGCGTACGAGCAGTACTTC
>12|TRBJ2-1|NA|NA|TRBV4-1
CASSQIASEQFF
TGCGCCAGCAGCCAAATCGCGAGTGAGCAGTTCTTC
>19|TRBJ2-6|NA|few|TRBV4-1
CASSQDLGLGFSGANVLTF
TGCGCCAGCAGCCAAGATCTCGGGCTTGGGTTCTCTGGGGCCAACGTCCTGACTTTC
>15|TRBJ1-4|NA|NA|TRBV7-6
CASSLFDSGNEKLFF
TGTGCCAGCAGCTTATTCGACAGTGGGAATGAAAAACTGTTTTTT
>16|TRBJ1-2|NA|few|TRBV6-2/TRBV6-3
CASSYSYSRDWYGYTF
TGTGCCAGCAGTTACTCGTACTCTAGGGACTGGTATGGCTACACCTTC
>15|TRBJ1-2|TRBD1|NA|TRBV19
CASSIERTGGRGYTF
TGTGCCAGTAGTATAGAGAGGACAGGGGGTCGTGGCTACACCTTC
>16|TRBJ2-5|TRBD2|few|TRBV5-1
CASSPGLAGIGETQYF
TGCGCCAGCAGCCCAGGACTAGCGGGCATCGGAGAGACCCAGTACTTC
>15|TRBJ1-1|NA|NA|TRBV27
CASSLSRALNTEAFF
TGTGCCAGCAGTTTATCGCGGGCCCTGAACACTGAAGCTTTCTTT
>12|TRBJ1-1|NA|many|TRBV7-9
CASTPRGTEAFF
TGTGCCAGCACCCCACGGGGTACTGAAGCTTTCTTT
>13|TRBJ1-2|TRBD1|NA|TRBV19
CASSIEGQRGYTF
TGTGCCAGTAGTATAGAGGGACAGCGAGGCTACACCTTC
>17|TRBJ2-7|NA|many|TRBV6-1
CASSDPPVSGFSYEQYF
TGTGCCAGCAGTGATCCTCCCGTGAGCGGATTCTCCTACGAGCAGTACTTC
>15|TRBJ1-1|NA|once|TRBV6-5
CASRYSPTVNTEAFF
TGTGCCAGCAGGTACTCCCCGACAGTAAACACTGAAGCTTTCTTT
>15|TRBJ1-1|NA|few|TRBV7-2
CASSPTNPRYAEAFF
TGTGCCAGCAGCCCGACAAACCCTAGGTACGCTGAAGCTTTCTTT
>16|TRBJ2-1|TRBD2|few|TRBV7-6
CASSLNSGGAYNEQFF
TGTGCCAGCAGCTTAAATAGCGGGGGGGCCTACAATGAGCAGTTCTTC
>16|TRBJ2-2|TRBD2|NA|TRBV5-6
CASSLLAGGLTGELFF
TGTGCCAGCAGCTTATTAGCGGGGGGCCTCACCGGGGAGCTGTTTTTT